The rows below give T cell receptor beta chains drawn from one sample of a study of T cells in Graves' hyperthyroidism and ophthalmopathy. TCRdb re-called the multiplex PCR reads with MiXCR, one entry per CDR3 protein. This sample has about 840,000 distinct CDR3 sequences, with around 38% found just once. The sample comprised blood. These TCRs come from a man between 18 and 29 years old with Graves' hyperthyroidism. Each CDR3 is given with its conserved first and last residue. D genes are given only for firm matches. Clone size, where shown, is once, few, many, or a class for clones that have expanded.

TRBJ2-7,many,-,TRBV24-1,TGTGCCACCAGTGATACCCGCGGGTTTTCCTACGAGCAGTACTTC,CATSDTRGFSYEQYF
TRBJ1-2,-,-,TRBV25-1,TGTGCCAGCAGACCCGGACAGCTCTCTGGCTACACCTTC,CASRPGQLSGYTF
TRBJ1-1,-,TRBD1,TRBV6-5,TGTGCCAGCAGTTATGGACGGACAGGGATAGCTTTCTTT,CASSYGRTGIAFF
TRBJ2-2,-,-,TRBV7-9,TGTGCCAGCAGTCGTTCTCAGGGCGCCGGGGAGCTGTTTTTT,CASSRSQGAGELFF
TRBJ1-2,many,-,TRBV7-8,TGTGCCAGCAGCTCCTTAACACAGGGACTGACAGGCTACACCTTC,CASSSLTQGLTGYTF
TRBJ1-5,few,-,TRBV19,TGTGCCAGTAGTATACTAGGGAACAATCAGCCCCAGCATTTT,CASSILGNNQPQHF
TRBJ1-2,-,TRBD1,TRBV2,TGTGCCAGCAGTTCGGACTGGACAGGGCCGCGTGGCTACACCTTC,CASSSDWTGPRGYTF
TRBJ1-6,-,TRBD1,TRBV10-3,TGTGCCATCAGTGTAGACAGGGGGGCGGGTTCACCCCTCCACTTT,CAISVDRGAGSPLHF
TRBJ2-2,-,-,TRBV10-3,TGTGCCAGCCGGGACTTAACCGGGGAGCTGTTTTTT,CASRDLTGELFF
TRBJ1-1,few,TRBD1,TRBV5-1,TGCGCCAGCAGCCAGGGGGGGACGAGCGGTGGAGCTTTCTTT,CASSQGGTSGGAFF
TRBJ2-7,few,-,TRBV5-4,TGTGCCAGCAGCTCAGGGTATGTGGACCCCTTGTACTTC,CASSSGYVDPLYF